This entry features one T cell receptor beta chain sequence. Its target is unknown. The sample belongs to a study of T cell responses to AZD1222 COVID-19 vaccine. Broader study findings: Among vaccine-associated CD4 TCRs, coverage spanned spike, with dominance at 160-218 and 743-854. Unmutated variant regions are reportedly targeted by nearly half of spike-specific TCRs. Receipt of two AZD1222 doses was followed by a rise in Spike-specific TCR breadth and depth. Repertoires were collected only later (after the peak T cell response had occurred).

Sequencing used immunoSEQ multiplex PCR; TCRdb keeps in-frame clones, though not all of them. Among approximately 130,000 clones, about nine tenths were seen once, and the ten largest hold approximately 7.6%. This CDR3 comprises 16 residues. V was clipped by 3 bases and J by 3 bases, with 15 bases between them. Germline CDR1 SGDLS, CDR2 YYNGEE. V and J are TRBV9 and TRBJ1-4; a possible D gene is TRBD1 (5 bases). The sequences come from peripheral blood, collected on day 0 of AZD1222 vaccination. This receptor was taken from an adult in good health. The chain's CDR3 is CASSATGTNANEKLFF. The CDR3 DNA reads TGTGCCAGCAGCGCGACGGGGACTAATGCTAATGAAAAACTGTTTTTT.